One and the same sample provided the 23 T cell receptor beta chains below, sequenced in a study of blood T cell repertoires in COVID-19. Assay used: immunoSEQ multiplex PCR; TCRdb lists only in-frame clones, some missing. The sample includes roughly 200,000 clones, under 90% of them seen just once. The sequencing input was peripheral blood. The receptor source for this set is a man aged 35 to 55 with acute or convalescent COVID-19.

The gene calls are TRBV11-2 and TRBJ1-2; the D gene is possibly TRBD1 (6 bases). The CDR3 is made up of 15 amino acids. The germline V gene has CDR1 SGHAT and CDR2 FQNNGV. V dropped 2 bases and J dropped 6 bases, with 16 bases sitting between them. The CDR3 here is CASSLSGGHRHGYTF. The CDR3 DNA follows: TGTGCCAGCAGCTTAAGTGGGGGACATAGGCATGGCTACACCTTC.

This chain links TRBV11-2 with TRBJ2-7, with no clear D. This CDR3 spans 12 amino acids. Trimming shortened V by 4 bases and J by 3 bases, and 7 bases separated the two germline ends. Germline V gives CDR1 SGHAT, CDR2 FQNNGV. As DNA, the CDR3 is TGTGCCAGCAGCTCCCCAGACTACGAGCAGTACTTC. It encodes CASSSPDYEQYF.

The chain joins TRBV21-1 to TRBJ1-1; the D call TRBD1 from the table was never checked on the DNA. TRBV21-1 is reported as a pseudogene. This CDR3 is built from 19 residues. The CDR3 DNA reads TGTGCCAGCAGCAAAGCTCCGACGCTACCGACACCGGAGAACACTGAAGCTTTCTTT. This sequence encodes CASSKAPTLPTPENTEAFF.

This clone appeared once. V is TRBV3-1 (or the pseudogene TRBV3-2) and J is TRBJ2-5; 8 bases match TRBD2. CDR1 is LGHDT and CDR2 is YNNKEL in the germline V gene (reference sequence). CDR3 length equals 17 residues. With V trimmed by 2 bases and J by 1 base, 9 bases remained unmatched. CDR3 region: CASSQSRSSGIQETQYF. The CDR3 nucleotides are TGTGCCAGCAGCCAAAGTCGGAGTAGCGGGATCCAAGAGACCCAGTACTTC.

The V and J genes are TRBV9 and TRBJ2-1; TRBD2 matches 8 bases. The V gene's germline CDR1 is SGDLS and CDR2 YYNGEE. V gave up 3 bases and J gave up 9 bases; unmatched junction bases: 17. The CDR3 loop spans 17 amino acids. CDR3 sequence reads: CASSATTTSAEYGEQFF. DNA for the CDR3: TGTGCCAGCAGCGCCACGACGACTAGCGCGGAATATGGTGAGCAGTTCTTC.

This clone was seen once. This CDR3 is CAISESGRGSVQETQYF. The CDR3, as DNA: TGTGCCATCAGTGAGTCGGGTAGGGGATCGGTCCAAGAGACCCAGTACTTC. The gene calls are TRBV10-3 and TRBJ2-5; D is possibly TRBD1 (5 bases). The CDR3 runs to 17 residues. V was trimmed by 0 bases and J by 1 base, leaving 15 bases between them. Per the germline V gene, CDR1 is ENHRY and CDR2 is SYGVKD.

The chain recombines TRBV5-8 with TRBJ2-2, with D possibly TRBD2 on 6 matching bases. Trimming stripped 6 bases from V and 0 bases from J, with 18 bases between. The CDR3 is 17 residues long. Per the germline V gene, CDR1 is SGHTS and CDR2 is YDEGEE. Written as DNA, the CDR3 is TGTGCCAGCACCCTTTCGGGGGTGTCTGCGAACACCGGGGAGCTGTTTTTT. Amino acid sequence: CASTLSGVSANTGELFF.

The chain recombines TRBV7-2 with TRBJ1-6; weak D call: TRBD1 (6 bases). The CDR3 spans 14 residues. The V gene's germline CDR1 is SGHTA and CDR2 FQGNSA. V was trimmed by 6 bases and J by 5 bases, leaving 11 bases between them. The CDR3 sequence: CASRGGGHNSPLHF. The CDR3 DNA reads TGTGCCAGCAGAGGGGGGGGACATAATTCACCCCTCCACTTT. The variable domain in full, completed from reference TRBV7-2 and TRBJ1-6, reads GAGVSQSPSNKVTEKGKDVELRCDPISGHTALYWYRQSLGQGLEFLIYFQGNSAPDKSGLPSDRFSAERTGGSVSTLTIQRTQQEDSAVYLCASRGGGHNSPLHFGNGTRLTVT.

The chain combines TRBV5-5 with TRBJ2-3, with TRBD2 matching 9 bases. V was pared by 0 bases and J by 3 bases, with 8 bases of the junction left unmatched. The CDR3 is made up of 17 amino acids. Germline-derived CDR1 and CDR2 are SGHKS and YYEKEE (reference sequence). CDR3 nucleotides: TGTGCCAGCAGCTTGGGCGGGGGGGCCGCGTCGACAGATACGCAGTATTTT. It is translated as CASSLGGGAASTDTQYF.

This clone was recorded once. This sequence joins TRBV3-1 (or the pseudogene TRBV3-2) and TRBJ2-7; TRBD2 matches at 10 bases. Per the germline V gene, CDR1 is LGHDT and CDR2 is YNNKEL (reference sequence). This CDR3 contains 17 residues. With V trimmed by 0 bases and J by 0 bases, 5 bases remained unmatched. The CDR3 DNA reads as TGTGCCAGCAGCCAAGATCGGCTAGCGGGGGTCTCCTACGAGCAGTACTTC. Its translation is CASSQDRLAGVSYEQYF.

CDR3 loop: CASTLQGFGNTIYF. The CDR3 DNA reads TGTGCCAGCACGTTACAGGGGTTTGGAAACACCATATATTTT. This chain joins TRBV2 and TRBJ1-3; 7 bases line up with TRBD1. V lost 7 bases and J lost 3; bases outside the gene matches: 6. CDR1 SNHLY and CDR2 FYNNEI come from the germline V gene. The CDR3 length is 14 residues. Variable domain in full (rest from reference TRBV2 and TRBJ1-3): EPEVTQTPSHQVTQMGQEVILRCVPISNHLYFYWYRQILGQKVEFLVSFYNNEISEKSEIFDDQFSVERPDGSNFTLKIRSTKLEDSAMYFCASTLQGFGNTIYFGEGSWLTVV.

The CDR3 nucleotides are TGTGCCAGCAGCGTACGGACAGGCAGTTATGGCTACACCTTC. Translation gives CASSVRTGSYGYTF. The chain is built from TRBV14 and TRBJ1-2; 7 bases are shared with TRBD1. The CDR3 is made up of 14 amino acids. Germline CDR1 reads SGHDN; CDR2 reads FVKESK. With V trimmed by 5 bases and J by 5 bases, 8 bases remained unmatched.

V usage is TRBV11-3 and J usage is TRBJ2-6; TRBD1 aligns across 9 bases. Germline assignment: CDR1 SGHNT and CDR2 YENEEA. J was trimmed by 1 base and V by 1 base; bases with no gene match: 8. The CDR3 length is 19 residues. CDR3 loop: CASSLGGTGIWSGANVLTF. The CDR3 region has the DNA TGTGCCAGCAGCTTAGGCGGGACAGGGATATGGTCTGGGGCCAACGTCCTGACTTTC.

This chain connects TRBV9 to TRBJ2-1, with 9 bases aligning to TRBD1. The germline CDR1 and CDR2 sequences are SGDLS and YYNGEE. Unmatched junction bases numbered 5, after V lost 3 bases and J lost 4 bases. This CDR3 contains 15 residues. The DNA for the CDR3 is TGTGCCAGCAGCGGCACAGGGGGCCTTTACAATGAGCAGTTCTTC. Translation: CASSGTGGLYNEQFF.

The V gene is TRBV27, the J gene TRBJ2-3; a weak D match, TRBD1 (6 bases). V dropped 6 bases and J dropped 5 bases, with 9 bases sitting between them. This CDR3 is built from 12 residues. CDR1 MNHEY and CDR2 SMNVEV come from the germline V gene (reference sequence). The CDR3 DNA reads as TGTGCCAGCAGCAGGGGTGTAGATACGCAGTATTTT. Translated: CASSRGVDTQYF.

The chain uses TRBV9 and TRBJ2-2; TRBD2 is a possible D gene (7 bases). Germline V gene sequence: CDR1 SGDLS, CDR2 YYNGEE. This CDR3 is built from 16 residues. V lost 7 bases to trimming and J lost 6 bases, with 22 bases between them. The CDR3 sequence is CASGRGGGPPAGELFF. Here the CDR3 DNA reads TGTGCCAGCGGGCGAGGGGGGGGCCCGCCCGCCGGGGAGCTGTTTTTT. The complete variable domain, with remaining parts taken from reference TRBV9 and TRBJ2-2, reads DSGVTQTPKHLITATGQRVTLRCSPRSGDLSVYWYQQSLDQGLQFLIQYYNGEERAKGNILERFSAQQFPDLHSELNLSSLELGDSALYFCASGRGGGPPAGELFFGEGSRLTVL.

The chain is built from TRBV6-5 and TRBJ2-5; TRBD2 might be the D (6 bases). Germline loops: CDR1 MNHEY, CDR2 SVGAGI. There are 16 residues in the CDR3. V shed 0 bases and J shed 1 base, with 12 bases lying between them. The CDR3 loop is CASSYSSSAAQETQYF. CDR3 DNA sequence: TGTGCCAGCAGTTACTCTTCTAGCGCCGCCCAAGAGACCCAGTACTTC.

The rearrangement links TRBV6-6 to TRBJ2-2; no definite D call. V dropped 6 bases and J dropped 1 base, with 15 bases sitting between them. The germline V gene encodes CDR1 MNHNY and CDR2 SVGAGI (reference sequence). The length of the CDR3 is 16 residues. The CDR3 here is CASSPGEPVNTGELFF. The CDR3 nucleotides read TGTGCCAGCAGCCCCGGAGAACCTGTGAACACCGGGGAGCTGTTTTTT.

The V call is TRBV7-2, the J call TRBJ2-5, with 7 bases aligning to TRBD2. V lost 1 base to trimming and J lost 5 bases; unmatched junction nucleotides: 13. The CDR3 is 17 residues long. Germline-derived CDR1 and CDR2 are SGHTA and FQGNSA. CDR3 sequence reads: CASSLVERGVVEETQYF. The DNA for the CDR3 is TGTGCCAGCAGCTTAGTAGAGCGGGGTGTTGTCGAGGAGACCCAGTACTTC. The whole variable domain, filled in from reference TRBV7-2 and TRBJ2-5, reads GAGVSQSPSNKVTEKGKDVELRCDPISGHTALYWYRQSLGQGLEFLIYFQGNSAPDKSGLPSDRFSAERTGGSVSTLTIQRTQQEDSAVYLCASSLVERGVVEETQYFGPGTRLLVL.

The chain uses TRBV27 and TRBJ1-1; D gene uncertain. CDR3 size: 13 residues. V lost 6 bases, J lost 1 base, and 9 bases lay in between. CDR1 and CDR2 from the germline V gene are MNHEY and SMNVEV (reference sequence). This CDR3 is CASRQATNTEAFF. The CDR3 nucleotides are TGTGCCAGCAGGCAGGCGACGAACACTGAAGCTTTCTTT.

V and J are TRBV14 and TRBJ2-3, with 8 bases fitting TRBD2. CDR1 and CDR2 from the germline V gene are SGHDN and FVKESK. CDR3 length equals 18 residues. The trim removed 2 bases at V and 6 bases at J, leaving 16 bases unmatched. CDR3 amino acids: CASSQPGLVDYSSDTQYF. Written as DNA, the CDR3 is TGTGCCAGCAGCCAACCGGGACTAGTTGATTATAGTTCGGATACGCAGTATTTT.

This rearrangement joins TRBV7-9 to TRBJ2-2; tentatively, D is TRBD2 (5 bases). The germline V and J ends were trimmed by 3 bases and 3 bases, with 11 bases remaining between them. Germline values: CDR1 SEHNR, CDR2 FQNEAQ (reference sequence). The CDR3 spans 15 residues. The CDR3 DNA follows: TGTGCCAGCAGCTTCGGCGGGTTGGACACCGGGGAGCTGTTTTTT. Its protein product is CASSFGGLDTGELFF.

This chain joins TRBV7-6 and TRBJ2-6, with D tentatively TRBD1 (6 bases). Germline V gives CDR1 SGHVS, CDR2 FNYEAQ. Trimming removed 6 bases at V and 4 bases at J, with 16 bases between. CDR3 size: 16 residues. The DNA for the CDR3 is TGTGCCAGCAGTCGATCCGCAGGGGAAGGGGCCAACGTCCTGACTTTC. Encoded protein: CASSRSAGEGANVLTF.